A selection of T cell receptor beta chains follows, all from one sample in a study of OX40 agonist ivuxolimab in advanced cancers. The protocol was immunoSEQ multiplex PCR, while the TCRdb copy is restricted to in-frame clones and leaves out a portion. The repertoire holds 45,000 to 65,000 clones, roughly nine tenths seen once, with roughly 6.7% in the top ten. The sample here was CD4+ or CD8+ T cells sorted from blood, taken in a trial of the OX40 agonist ivuxolimab. The origin of the receptors is an adult with an advanced solid tumor such as melanoma, head and neck, liver or kidney cancer. Both conserved end residues are part of each CDR3. D genes are given only for firm matches. Clone size is not always given. Where it is, it says once, few, many or a class for expanded clones.

v_call,cdr3_length,d_call,j_call,clone_size,cdr3_aa,cdr3_nt
TRBV30,12,-,TRBJ2-1,-,CAWRGTRDEQFF,TGTGCCTGGAGAGGCACTCGTGATGAGCAGTTCTTC
TRBV19,17,TRBD1,TRBJ2-6,-,CASRDGTGGSGANVLTF,TGTGCCAGTAGAGATGGGACAGGGGGCTCTGGGGCCAACGTCCTGACTTTC
TRBV6-5,15,-,TRBJ1-4,-,CASSYSFSAREKLFF,TGTGCCAGCAGTTACTCGTTTTCGGCGAGGGAAAAACTGTTTTTT
TRBV5-1,18,-,TRBJ1-6,-,CASSLAVGGGAINSPLHF,TGCGCCAGCAGCTTGGCCGTTGGAGGGGGTGCGATCAATTCACCCCTCCACTTT
TRBV23-1,13,-,TRBJ1-5,-,CAKHRQGNQPQHF,TGCGCCAAGCATAGACAGGGCAATCAGCCCCAGCATTTT
TRBV19,15,TRBD1,TRBJ2-2,-,CASSWTGDFAGELFF,TGTGCCAGTAGTTGGACAGGGGATTTCGCCGGGGAGCTGTTTTTT
TRBV15,15,-,TRBJ2-7,-,CATGGGDRHSYEQYF,TGTGCCACCGGGGGAGGGGACAGACACTCCTACGAGCAGTACTTC
TRBV5-1,13,TRBD1,TRBJ1-2,once,CASSGGQGYGYTF,TGCGCCAGCAGCGGGGGACAGGGCTATGGCTACACCTTC
TRBV9,12,-,TRBJ1-2,-,CASEGQAYGYTF,TGTGCCAGTGAGGGCCAGGCCTATGGCTACACCTTC
TRBV5-1,14,TRBD1,TRBJ1-1,-,CASSLQGVQGEAFF,TGCGCCAGCAGCTTACAGGGGGTACAGGGTGAAGCTTTCTTT
TRBV5-8,15,TRBD1,TRBJ2-5,once,CASSFRQGVGETQYF,TGTGCCAGCAGCTTCAGACAGGGGGTAGGAGAGACCCAGTACTTC
TRBV6-5,15,TRBD2,TRBJ2-7,-,CASSITGTSGYEQYF,TGTGCCAGCAGCATTACCGGGACTAGCGGGTACGAGCAGTACTTC
TRBV5-4,13,-,TRBJ1-1,-,CASSFDRNTEAFF,TGTGCCAGCAGCTTCGACAGGAACACTGAAGCTTTCTTT
TRBV9,14,-,TRBJ1-2,few,CASSPASGAFGYTF,TGTGCCAGCAGCCCTGCTTCAGGGGCGTTTGGCTACACCTTC
TRBV30,15,TRBD1,TRBJ1-1,few,CAWSSPGDRVISAFF,TGTGCCTGGAGTAGCCCGGGTGACAGGGTTATCTCGGCTTTCTTT
TRBV7-8,14,-,TRBJ1-2,-,CASSPTTNSYGYTF,TGTGCCAGCAGCCCGACGACAAATAGCTATGGCTACACCTTC
TRBV6-6,11,-,TRBJ1-1,-,CASSRNTEAFF,TGTGCCAGCAGTCGGAACACTGAAGCTTTCTTT
TRBV30,16,TRBD1,TRBJ2-2,-,CAWSGGQGTKTGELFF,TGTGCCTGGAGTGGGGGACAGGGGACGAAGACCGGGGAGCTGTTTTTT
TRBV28,17,-,TRBJ1-2,-,CASSTPTDSTHNYGYTF,TGTGCCAGCAGTACCCCGACAGACTCTACCCATAACTATGGCTACACCTTC
TRBV5-1,15,-,TRBJ2-3,-,CASSPPSSSTDTQYF,TGCGCCAGCAGCCCTCCGAGTTCTAGCACAGATACGCAGTATTTT
TRBV12-5,11,-,TRBJ2-2,-,CASGLDGELFF,TGTGCTAGTGGTTTGGACGGGGAGCTGTTTTTT
TRBV6-1,14,-,TRBJ1-3,-,CASRQRGSGNTIYF,TGTGCCAGCAGACAAAGGGGTTCCGGAAACACCATATATTTT
TRBV5-1,15,-,TRBJ2-3,-,CASGQWGARTDTQYF,TGCGCCAGCGGTCAATGGGGGGCGCGCACAGATACGCAGTATTTT
TRBV5-1,16,-,TRBJ2-2,-,CASSGLWTSTTGELFF,TGCGCCAGCAGCGGATTGTGGACATCAACAACCGGGGAGCTGTTTTTT
TRBV6-5,14,TRBD1,TRBJ2-1,-,CASSRDRKLNEQFF,TGTGCCAGCAGCCGGGACAGGAAGTTAAATGAGCAGTTCTTC
TRBV2,15,TRBD2,TRBJ2-7,-,CASSPRGGAPYEQYF,TGTGCCAGCAGCCCCCGGGGGGGAGCTCCCTACGAGCAGTACTTC
TRBV5-8,15,TRBD1,TRBJ1-5,-,CASSKDRKGNQPQHF,TGTGCCAGCAGCAAGGACAGGAAGGGCAATCAGCCCCAGCATTTT
TRBV10-2,15,-,TRBJ2-3,once,CASSEFGRGPDTQYF,TGCGCCAGCAGTGAGTTCGGACGGGGCCCCGATACGCAGTATTTT
TRBV5-1,16,TRBD1,TRBJ1-4,-,CASSPGTGPPQEKLFF,TGCGCCAGCAGCCCCGGGACAGGCCCCCCGCAGGAAAAACTGTTTTTT
TRBV7-2,13,-,TRBJ1-2,-,CASTPPGYGGYTF,TGTGCCAGCACCCCTCCGGGTTACGGTGGCTACACCTTC
TRBV7-9,18,-,TRBJ2-1,-,CASSLAIPGYTVLNEQFF,TGTGCCAGCAGCTTAGCGATACCGGGGTACACGGTCCTCAATGAGCAGTTCTTC
TRBV9,13,-,TRBJ1-1,-,CASSVGVGTEAFF,TGTGCCAGCAGCGTCGGGGTAGGCACTGAAGCTTTCTTT
TRBV11-2,15,-,TRBJ1-2,-,CASSPDRGNYYGYTF,TGTGCCAGCAGCCCAGATCGAGGGAATTACTATGGCTACACCTTC
TRBV4-1,18,-,TRBJ1-2,-,CASSQEEVTFERNYGYTF,TGCGCCAGCAGCCAAGAGGAGGTGACATTTGAGAGAAACTATGGCTACACCTTC
TRBV7-9,14,-,TRBJ1-2,once,CASSLVGVDYGYTF,TGTGCCAGCAGCTTAGTTGGAGTGGACTATGGCTACACCTTC